Each of the 18 T cell receptor beta chains below was sequenced from the same sample in a study of blood T cell repertoires in COVID-19. Measured with immunoSEQ multiplex PCR; TCRdb has only the in-frame clones, and not every one. This sample has about 80,000 clones, with 82% found just once. The sample taken for sequencing was peripheral blood. Receptor source: a man older than 75 with acute or convalescent COVID-19.

The chain is built from TRBV13 and TRBJ1-2; D is uncertain. The CDR3 is 13 amino acids. Germline V CDR1 and CDR2: PRHDT, FYEKMQ (reference sequence). V lost 1 base to trimming and J lost 8 bases, with 11 bases between them. The CDR3 region has the DNA TGTGCCAGCAGCTTAGCGGCATCGGGAGGCTACACCTTC. Amino acids: CASSLAASGGYTF.

The V gene is TRBV12-5, the J gene TRBJ2-3; 8 nucleotides agree with TRBD2. CDR1 is LGHNT and CDR2 is FRNRAP in the germline V gene. V lost 4 bases, J lost 0 bases, and 12 bases stayed unmatched. This CDR3 region has 18 residues. The CDR3 sequence: CASGSPYFRGGSTDTQYF. The CDR3 nucleotides are TGTGCTAGTGGTTCCCCGTACTTTCGGGGGGGGAGCACAGATACGCAGTATTTT.

The chain is built from TRBV5-1 and TRBJ2-1, with 8 bases that match TRBD1. Trimming cost V 2 bases and J 4 bases; bases outside gene matches: 8. The CDR3 is made up of 16 amino acids. In germline, CDR1 is SGHRS, CDR2 YFSETQ. CDR3 DNA sequence: TGCGCCAGCAGCTTTAGGACAGGGCCTTTGTACAATGAGCAGTTCTTC. It specifies CASSFRTGPLYNEQFF.

This chain joins TRBV11-2 and TRBJ1-3; D is unresolved. This CDR3 is 16 amino acids long. CDR1 is SGHAT, CDR2 FQNNGV, per germline. Trimming took 2 bases from V and 0 from J, leaving 11 bases between them. CDR3 protein: CASSLTQSSSGNTIYF. CDR3 DNA: TGTGCCAGCAGCTTAACACAGTCGTCCTCTGGAAACACCATATATTTT.

The V gene is TRBV6-1, the J gene TRBJ1-5; perhaps TRBD1 as D (6 bases). Germline V gene lookup returns CDR1 MNHNS and CDR2 SASEGT. Trimming removed 0 bases from V and 3 bases from J, with 15 bases in between. The CDR3 spans 17 residues. The CDR3 protein is CASSEAWGPKFNQPQHF. Written as DNA, the CDR3 is TGTGCCAGCAGTGAAGCGTGGGGGCCGAAGTTCAATCAGCCCCAGCATTTT.

This clone was picked up one time. V usage is TRBV5-1 and J usage is TRBJ2-3; TRBD1 matches 11 bases. The CDR3 is 15 amino acids. Germline assignment: CDR1 SGHRS and CDR2 YFSETQ. The junction had 5 bases not matched to a gene; V was cut back by 5 bases and J by 3 bases. CDR3 coding DNA: TGCGCCAGCAGTCCTGGACAGGGGGCAACAGATACGCAGTATTTT. It codes for CASSPGQGATDTQYF.

This clone was counted a single time. The chain recombines TRBV9 with TRBJ2-1; 7 bases map to TRBD1. The V gene end was trimmed by 2 bases and the J gene end by 3 bases; junction bases not matched to a gene: 5. The CDR3 is 15 amino acids. Germline CDR1 and CDR2: SGDLS and YYNGEE. This chain's CDR3 is CASSVRQGYYNEQFF. CDR3 nucleotides: TGTGCCAGCAGCGTTCGACAGGGCTACTACAATGAGCAGTTCTTC.

V usage is TRBV5-1 and J usage is TRBJ1-1, with 7 positions matching TRBD1. The trim removed 7 bases at V and 3 bases at J, leaving 9 bases unmatched. This CDR3 region has 14 residues. The germline gives CDR1 SGHRS, CDR2 YFSETQ. CDR3 coding DNA: TGCGCCAGCGGCACAGGGGAGGTAGACACTGAAGCTTTCTTT. It is translated as CASGTGEVDTEAFF.

J is TRBJ2-1 and V is TRBV7-3; 9 nucleotides match TRBD2. Germline CDR1 SGHTA, CDR2 FQGTGA. V lost 5 bases and J lost 5; bases outside the gene matches: 10. The CDR3 is made up of 16 amino acids. CDR3 in amino acids: CASSPQGGLADNEQFF. The CDR3 coding sequence is TGTGCCAGCAGCCCCCAAGGGGGACTAGCAGACAATGAGCAGTTCTTC. Full variable domain (outside the CDR3, taken from reference TRBV7-3 and TRBJ2-1): GAGVSQTPSNKVTEKGKYVELRCDPISGHTALYWYRQSLGQGPEFLIYFQGTGAADDSGLPNDRFFAVRPEGSVSTLKIQRTERGDSAVYLCASSPQGGLADNEQFFGPGTRLTVL.

This clone showed up just once. The V gene is TRBV27, the J gene TRBJ1-6; 8 bases map to TRBD1. In germline, CDR1 is MNHEY, CDR2 SMNVEV (reference sequence). The CDR3 has 16 residues. Germline trimming cut 6 bases from V and 10 bases from J; bases unmatched to any gene: 14. CDR3 region: CASSPREITGGSPLHF. The DNA for the CDR3 is TGTGCCAGCAGCCCACGGGAGATTACAGGGGGGTCACCCCTCCACTTT.

The CDR3 loop reads CASSLRGDSNQPQHF. The CDR3 region has the DNA TGCGCCAGCAGCCTCAGGGGGGATAGCAATCAGCCCCAGCATTTT. The chain couples TRBV5-1 to TRBJ1-5; 7 positions match TRBD1. J was trimmed by 0 bases and V by 4 bases; bases with no gene match: 4. CDR1 SGHRS and CDR2 YFSETQ come from the germline V gene. The CDR3 sequence is 15 residues long.

A single count supports this clone. The rearrangement joins TRBV10-3 to TRBJ1-2, with 8 bases identical to TRBD1. J gave up 4 bases and V 0 bases, and 1 base lay outside the gene matches. The germline V gene encodes CDR1 ENHRY and CDR2 SYGVKD. This CDR3 spans 14 amino acids. The CDR3 reads CAISESDRVYGYTF. Here the CDR3 DNA reads TGTGCCATCAGTGAGTCGGACAGGGTCTATGGCTACACCTTC.

This clone came up a few times. The J gene is TRBJ1-1, the V gene TRBV12-3 or TRBV12-4; D remains ambiguous. V gave up 6 bases and J gave up 1 base, with 9 bases separating them. This CDR3 is 13 amino acids long. The CDR3 nucleotides read TGTGCCAGCAGCACAGATGGGAACACTGAAGCTTTCTTT. Protein sequence: CASSTDGNTEAFF.

The chain links TRBV6-5 to TRBJ1-2, with TRBD1 matching 8 bases. Germline CDR1 MNHEY, CDR2 SVGAGI. The CDR3 contains 14 residues. The trim removed 6 bases at V and 4 bases at J, leaving 7 bases unmatched. The CDR3 is CASRPGTGAYGYTF. The CDR3 DNA reads TGTGCCAGCAGGCCCGGGACAGGAGCCTATGGCTACACCTTC.

The rearrangement uses TRBV6-5 and TRBJ2-7; tentatively, D is TRBD2 (6 bases). Germline CDR1 and CDR2: MNHEY and SVGAGI. The ends were cut back, 2 bases at V and 4 bases at J, with 18 bases in the middle. CDR3 length: 16 residues. The CDR3 loop is CASSYVGGPRGYEQYF. The CDR3 nucleotides are TGTGCCAGCAGTTACGTTGGAGGTCCTCGGGGGTACGAGCAGTACTTC.

The chain carries TRBV7-2 and TRBJ1-5, with TRBD1 as a possible D gene (6 bases). The CDR3 runs 15 residues. The V end was cut by 4 bases, the J end by 0 bases, with 10 bases between. Germline CDR1 SGHTA, CDR2 FQGNSA. Here the CDR3 reads CASSSQGNSNQPQHF. CDR3 in DNA: TGTGCCAGCAGCTCCCAGGGGAATAGCAATCAGCCCCAGCATTTT.

The rearrangement joins TRBV11-3 to TRBJ1-6; D uncertain. The CDR3 sequence is 14 residues long. Trimming took 5 bases from V and 7 from J, leaving 12 bases between them. The germline gives CDR1 SGHNT, CDR2 YENEEA. CDR3 sequence reads: CASSRTGVNSPLHF. The DNA for the CDR3 is TGTGCCAGCAGCCGGACCGGGGTAAATTCACCCCTCCACTTT.

This clone was counted a single time. V usage is TRBV12-3 or TRBV12-4 and J usage is TRBJ2-7; 7 bases align to TRBD1. J gave up 6 bases and V 5 bases, and 7 bases lay outside the gene matches. The CDR3 runs to 13 residues. DNA of the CDR3: TGTGCCAGCAGTGGCACAGGGGACGGCGAGCAGTACTTC. This sequence encodes CASSGTGDGEQYF.